The clone carrying this TCR beta chain has a handful of counts. Its specificity is unknown. The sample belongs to a study of neoadjuvant anti-PD-1 for oral cavity cancer. General study findings and limits: Higher pretreatment Treg/Th17 ratios tracked higher pretreatment blood clonality.

The V segment lost 6 bases and the J segment 3 bases; nucleotides outside the gene matches: 5. In germline, CDR1 is SNHLY, CDR2 FYNNEI. This CDR3 contains 13 residues. Measured with immunoSEQ multiplex PCR; TCRdb has only the in-frame clones, and not every one. The data hold about 12,000 clones, with about 61% observed a single time. The patients had HPV-negative, locally advanced oral cavity squamous cell carcinoma. The rearrangement uses TRBV2 and TRBJ2-7; 7 nucleotides match TRBD2. Sequencing used tumor tissue, obtained before nivolumab (anti-PD-1) treatment. The sequence was collected from a person aged 40 to 85 with oral cavity squamous cell carcinoma. The donor label of this sample is uncertain. CDR3 nucleotides: TGTGCCAGCAGCGACAAGCGGGACTACGAGCAGTACTTC. Protein sequence: CASSDKRDYEQYF.